This TCR beta chain originates from a study of CD8+ T cells in alopecia areata. Turning to the study itself: Each day, treated patients took oral tofacitinib twice, at 5 to 10 mg per dose.

Germline lookup yields CDR1 SQVTM and CDR2 ANQGSEA. The CDR3 runs 13 residues. V trimming: 7 bases; J trimming: 4 bases; junction bases outside the gene matches: 9. RNA extraction and reverse transcription yielded cDNA as sequencing template. Generated by immunoSEQ multiplex PCR, the TCRdb table keeps only in-frame clones and is missing some. The sample records about 150,000 clones, around 47% being singletons. Researchers picked out CD4+ and CD8+ T cells from PBMCs by sorting. The chain links TRBV29-1 to TRBJ2-5; TRBD1 aligns across 7 bases. This receptor was taken from a human donor with alopecia areata. Sequenced input: CD4+ T cells sorted from blood. The CDR3 DNA reads TGCAGCGGGGGACAGAGAGAACGAGAGACCCAGTACTTC. Encoded protein: CSGGQRERETQYF.